The 3 T cell receptor beta chains given below trace back to one sample, sequenced in a study of response to subunit inactivated influenza vaccine. TCRdb passed the RT-PCR reads through MiXCR, listing each CDR3 protein once. The data contain almost 600,000 distinct CDR3 sequences, roughly 15% of them seen just once; the ten biggest clones take up approximately 10%. The sequenced sample was PBMCs from blood, obtained about 11 days after vaccination. The receptors derive from a man aged 50 or older who received an inactivated influenza vaccine.

V is TRBV18 and J is TRBJ2-3; TRBD1 matches 7 bases. Per the germline V gene, CDR1 is KGHSH and CDR2 is LQKENI. Trimming cost V 3 bases and J 2 bases; bases outside gene matches: 2. This CDR3 spans 14 amino acids. The DNA of the CDR3 is TGTGCCAGCTCACCGGACAGGAACACAGATACGCAGTATTTT. Protein product: CASSPDRNTDTQYF.

This clonotype was picked up a small number of times. The CDR3 reads CATRGREGQITDTQYF. As DNA, the CDR3 is TGTGCCACCAGAGGCAGGGAGGGACAAATCACAGATACGCAGTATTTT. The chain couples TRBV10-3 to TRBJ2-3; a weak D match, TRBD2 (7 bases). With 10 bases removed from V and 2 bases from J, the gap between germline ends came to 22 bases. Germline lookup yields CDR1 ENHRY and CDR2 SYGVKD. The CDR3 runs to 16 residues.

This clonotype was observed a handful of times. The chain links TRBV7-8 to TRBJ2-2; unclear D gene. Trimming stripped 1 base from V and 6 bases from J, with 12 bases between. There are 15 residues in the CDR3. In germline, CDR1 is SGHVS, CDR2 FQNEAQ. The CDR3 reads CASSLVPGSPGELFF. The CDR3, as DNA: TGTGCCAGCAGCTTAGTGCCGGGTTCCCCCGGGGAGCTGTTTTTT.